Given below is one T cell receptor beta chain in context. Its cognate antigen is unknown. This sample is part of a study of cytomegalovirus exposure and HLA in healthy donors. Findings of the study overall: Usually a TCR sequence was rare, but some public TCRs were found in many donors.

PCR primers comprised 60 Vbeta and 13 Jbeta primers. Produced via immunoSEQ multiplex PCR; TCRdb's table is partial and in-frame only. The sample lists some 66,000 clones; roughly 80% were seen once. Those who donated were healthy bone marrow donors. The CDR3 covers 14 residues. The germline CDR1 and CDR2 sequences are SNHLY and FYNNEI. Between the trimmed V and J ends, which lost 4 bases and 1 base, there was a span of 10 bases. This receptor was identified in a woman aged 30 to 39 in good health and CMV-seronegative. Sequencing was carried out using PBMCs. V and J are TRBV2 and TRBJ2-5; weak D call: TRBD1 (5 bases). The chain's CDR3 is CASSVRQTQETQYF. CDR3 in DNA: TGTGCCAGCAGTGTAAGACAGACCCAAGAGACCCAGTACTTC.